This entry lists 29 T cell receptor beta chains sequenced from one sample in a study of beta chain features in type 1 diabetes. Antigen specificity for these receptors is unknown. Study-wide findings and caveats: Within each of all four CD4+ subsets, Type 1 diabetes patients had TCRB CDR3s that were moderately but significantly shorter.

The whole isolated RNA underwent reverse transcription, so sequencing captured expressed TCRB transcripts. TCRdb's copy holds only in-frame clones and misses some; the assay was immunoSEQ multiplex PCR. The repertoire holds around 26,000 clones, 68% seen once, with around 1.1% in the top ten. Sequenced input: stem cell memory CD4+ T cells from blood. The receptors were sampled from a woman in her forties with type 1 diabetes.

The chain recombines TRBV2 with TRBJ2-5; D gene unclear. CDR3 length equals 11 residues. Trimming removed 3 bases from V and 5 bases from J, with 4 bases in between. Germline V lookup: CDR1 SNHLY, CDR2 FYNNEI. The CDR3 DNA reads as TGTGCCAGCAGTGAGGAGGAGACCCAGTACTTC. This gives the protein CASSEEETQYF.

This clone was observed once. The rearrangement uses TRBV27 and TRBJ2-1, with 11 positions matching TRBD2. Germline values: CDR1 MNHEY, CDR2 SMNVEV (reference sequence). The CDR3 extends over 16 amino acids. J was trimmed by 6 bases and V by 7 bases; bases with no gene match: 11. The CDR3 sequence is CASKRPGTSGINEQFF. In nucleotides, the CDR3 is TGTGCCAGCAAAAGACCCGGGACTAGCGGAATCAATGAGCAGTTCTTC.

This clone was detected only a few times. This chain connects TRBV9 to TRBJ2-1; 7 nucleotides align to TRBD1. This CDR3 has 13 residues. The V gene's germline CDR1 is SGDLS and CDR2 YYNGEE. The V and J ends lost 2 bases and 5 bases, in that order; junction bases with no gene match: 1. The CDR3 DNA reads TGTGCCAGCAGCGTTGGGACAGACAATGAGCAGTTCTTC. This translates into CASSVGTDNEQFF. Supplemented by reference TRBV9 and TRBJ2-1, the full variable domain reads DSGVTQTPKHLITATGQRVTLRCSPRSGDLSVYWYQQSLDQGLQFLIQYYNGEERAKGNILERFSAQQFPDLHSELNLSSLELGDSALYFCASSVGTDNEQFFGPGTRLTVL.

This rearrangement joins TRBV6-5 to TRBJ1-2; the D gene is possibly TRBD1 (6 bases). Looked up from germline, CDR1 is MNHEY and CDR2 is SVGAGI. V was clipped by 0 bases and J by 4 bases, with 12 bases between them. CDR3 length: 15 residues. CDR3 protein: CASSYSAGARYGYTF. The CDR3 DNA reads TGTGCCAGCAGTTACTCAGCAGGGGCGCGCTATGGCTACACCTTC.

The chain has TRBV28 and TRBJ2-3, with 9 nucleotides matching TRBD2. V shed 6 bases and J 2 bases; nucleotides not matched to a gene: 9. The CDR3 is 16 amino acids. Germline CDR1 is MDHEN and CDR2 is SYDVKM. The CDR3 nucleotides are TGTGCCAGCAGGGTAGCGGGGGATGGGTTCACAGATACGCAGTATTTT. It encodes CASRVAGDGFTDTQYF.

The rearrangement uses TRBV4-3 and TRBJ2-4, with 10 bases fitting TRBD2. This CDR3 has 22 amino acids. Trimming cost V 0 bases and J 0 bases; bases outside gene matches: 17. Looked up from germline, CDR1 is LGHNA and CDR2 is YSLEER. CDR3 sequence reads: CASSQDREWLAGAPLAKNIQYF. CDR3 DNA sequence: TGCGCCAGCAGCCAAGATCGGGAGTGGCTAGCGGGGGCCCCCCTAGCCAAAAACATTCAGTACTTC.

The gene calls are TRBV7-2 and TRBJ2-2, with TRBD2 identical over 11 bases. Looked up from germline, CDR1 is SGHTA and CDR2 is FQGNSA. J was trimmed by 4 bases and V by 5 bases; bases with no gene match: 6. CDR3 length: 16 residues. CDR3 sequence reads: CASSDSGGAATGELFF. The CDR3 bases are TGTGCCAGCAGCGATAGCGGGGGGGCCGCCACCGGGGAGCTGTTTTTT.

The chain carries TRBV5-1 and TRBJ1-6, with D maybe TRBD1 (6 bases). Germline assignment: CDR1 SGHRS and CDR2 YFSETQ. Trimming left V 2 bases short and J 8 bases short, with 11 bases between. The CDR3 is 14 residues long. The CDR3 bases are TGCGCCAGCAGCTTCAACAGGGTAGATTCACCCCTCCACTTT. Translating it yields CASSFNRVDSPLHF.

This clone showed up just a few times. V gene TRBV7-2 combines with J gene TRBJ1-2; possibly TRBD1 for D (6 bases). The V end was cut by 6 bases, the J end by 3 bases, with 17 bases between. There are 15 residues in the CDR3. Per the germline V gene, CDR1 is SGHTA and CDR2 is FQGNSA. The CDR3 DNA reads as TGTGCCAGCAGACCTACCATCACAGGGCACTATGGCTACACCTTC. Amino acid sequence: CASRPTITGHYGYTF.

This chain joins TRBV19 and TRBJ1-1; 9 bases fit TRBD1. V shed 5 bases, J shed 13 bases, and the junction held 14 bases outside the gene matches. CDR1 and CDR2 from the germline V gene are LNHDA and SQIVND (reference sequence). This CDR3 is 14 amino acids long. Written as DNA, the CDR3 is TGTGCCAGTAGTCCTCGTGGGAACAGGGGGCTTCTTTTCTTT. It translates to CASSPRGNRGLLFF. The complete variable domain, with remaining parts taken from reference TRBV19 and TRBJ1-1, reads DGGITQSPKYLFRKEGQNVTLSCEQNLNHDAMYWYRQDPGQGLRLIYYSQIVNDFQKGDIAEGYSVSREKKESFPLTVTSAQKNPTAFYLCASSPRGNRGLLFFGQGTRLTVV.

This clone was detected only a few times. The chain combines TRBV9 with TRBJ1-6, with TRBD1 as a possible D gene (5 bases). The V end lost 0 bases, the J end lost 0 bases, and 13 bases lay between the germline ends. The CDR3 runs to 18 residues. Germline loops: CDR1 SGDLS, CDR2 YYNGEE. For the CDR3, the DNA is TGTGCCAGCAGCGTAGACTCTCAAGACAGCTCCTATAATTCACCCCTCCACTTT. Its protein is CASSVDSQDSSYNSPLHF.

This chain links TRBV4-3 with TRBJ2-2; D gene ambiguous. Looked up from germline, CDR1 is LGHNA and CDR2 is YSLEER. The CDR3 extends over 15 amino acids. V shed 0 bases and J shed 5 bases, with 10 bases lying between them. CDR3: CASSQEALRTGELFF. In DNA form, the CDR3 reads TGCGCCAGCAGCCAAGAGGCGCTCAGGACCGGGGAGCTGTTTTTT.

The V gene is TRBV7-8, the J gene TRBJ2-1; 8 bases are a match to TRBD2. The CDR3 has 16 amino acids. The V gene end was trimmed by 5 bases and the J gene end by 1 base; junction bases not matched to a gene: 7. Per germline, CDR1 SGHVS and CDR2 FQNEAQ. CDR3 sequence reads: CASSAGLAESYNEQFF. CDR3 nucleotides: TGTGCCAGCAGCGCAGGACTAGCTGAGTCCTACAATGAGCAGTTCTTC.

This clone turned up a few times. The chain employs TRBV7-9 and TRBJ2-7; weak D call: TRBD1 (6 bases). Trimming removed 5 bases at V and 6 bases at J, with 17 bases between. The CDR3 sequence is 14 residues long. CDR1 and CDR2 (germline): SEHNR, FQNEAQ (reference sequence). CDR3 amino acids: CASSNRLQGAEQYF. CDR3 DNA sequence: TGTGCCAGCAGCAACAGATTACAGGGAGCCGAGCAGTACTTC.

The chain links TRBV4-2 to TRBJ2-6; D not resolved. In germline, CDR1 is LGHNA, CDR2 YNFKEQ. This CDR3 region has 18 residues. V was cut by 0 bases and J by 0 bases, with 12 bases left in between. CDR3 protein: CASSQERVRPSGANVLTF. CDR3 bases: TGTGCCAGCAGCCAAGAGCGCGTTCGCCCCTCTGGGGCCAACGTCCTGACTTTC.

The chain recombines TRBV9 with TRBJ2-1; TRBD2 agrees at 12 bases. The germline V gene has CDR1 SGDLS and CDR2 YYNGEE. After removal of 4 bases from V and 8 bases from J, the junction contained 7 bases not matched to a gene. The CDR3 covers 15 residues. This CDR3 reads CASSSQTSGSYEQFF. The CDR3 nucleotides read TGTGCCAGCAGCTCCCAGACTAGCGGGAGCTATGAGCAGTTCTTC.

Only a few counts were recorded for this clone. The rearrangement joins TRBV21-1 to TRBJ2-7; the table's TRBD2 call for D was not verified on the DNA. TRBV21-1 is deemed a pseudogene. The CDR3 covers 14 residues. The DNA for the CDR3 is TGTGCCAGCAGAATTGGACGGGATCCCTACGAGCAGTACTTC. Amino acid sequence: CASRIGRDPYEQYF.

J is TRBJ1-1 and V is TRBV4-3; D possibly corresponds to TRBD1 (5 bases). Germline V gene data show CDR1 as LGHNA and CDR2 as YSLEER. Trimming pared 3 bases from V and 1 base from J, leaving 6 bases between. The CDR3 runs 13 residues. CDR3 region: CASSHQGNTEAFF. In DNA form, the CDR3 reads TGCGCCAGCAGCCACCAGGGGAACACTGAAGCTTTCTTT.

In this sample, this clone turned up a few times. The genes are TRBV29-1 and TRBJ1-1; 7 bases agree with TRBD1. V lost 7 bases and J lost 0; bases outside the gene matches: 8. CDR1 is SQVTM and CDR2 is ANQGSEA in the germline V gene. This CDR3 comprises 14 residues. DNA of the CDR3: TGCAGCGCTTCGACAGGGAACATGAACACTGAAGCTTTCTTT. Amino acid sequence: CSASTGNMNTEAFF.

The CDR3 DNA follows: TGTGCCAGCAGCCCACCAAACTCTGGTGAGCAGTTCTTC. It translates to CASSPPNSGEQFF. This rearrangement joins TRBV7-8 to TRBJ2-1; no reliable D call. CDR3 length: 13 residues. V was trimmed by 5 bases and J by 9 bases, leaving 14 bases between them. Germline V CDR1 and CDR2: SGHVS, FQNEAQ.

The chain recombines TRBV28 with TRBJ1-3; tentative D call: TRBD1 (6 bases). Trimming stripped 4 bases from V and 0 bases from J, with 22 bases between. CDR3 length: 19 residues. Germline V gene sequence: CDR1 MDHEN, CDR2 SYDVKM. This CDR3 reads CASSSWNYRASSSGNTIYF. The CDR3, as DNA: TGTGCCAGCAGTTCCTGGAATTACAGGGCCTCCTCCTCTGGAAACACCATATATTTT. The full variable domain, its missing parts supplied by reference TRBV28 and TRBJ1-3, is DVKVTQSSRYLVKRTGEKVFLECVQDMDHENMFWYRQDPGLGLRLIYFSYDVKMKEKGDIPEGYSVSREKKERFSLILESASTNQTSMYLCASSSWNYRASSSGNTIYFGEGSWLTVV.

This chain connects TRBV14 to TRBJ1-4, with D uncertain. The CDR3 is made up of 15 amino acids. V was pared by 4 bases and J by 5 bases, with 14 bases between. CDR1 and CDR2 (germline): SGHDN, FVKESK. The CDR3 nucleotides are TGTGCCAGCAGCCCGCGGACTGCATTCAATGAAAAACTGTTTTTT. Translating gives CASSPRTAFNEKLFF.

The J gene is TRBJ1-4, the V gene TRBV6-1; the match to TRBD1 covers 7 bases. CDR1 is MNHNS, CDR2 SASEGT, per germline. The CDR3 has 15 residues. The V gene end was trimmed by 6 bases and the J gene end by 4 bases; junction bases not matched to a gene: 8. For the CDR3, the DNA is TGTGCCAGCAGCGCACCGGGACAGATTAATGAAAAACTGTTTTTT. This translates into CASSAPGQINEKLFF.

The chain uses TRBV5-4 and TRBJ1-4; the D is unclear. The CDR3 is 14 amino acids. CDR1 SGHNT and CDR2 YYREEE come from the germline V gene (reference sequence). The ends were cut back, 4 bases at V and 8 bases at J, with 15 bases in the middle. CDR3: CASSPGTSWEKLFF. CDR3 in DNA: TGTGCCAGCAGCCCGGGTACCAGCTGGGAAAAACTGTTTTTT.

The J gene is TRBJ1-4, the V gene TRBV29-1; the match to TRBD1 covers 9 bases. The CDR3 contains 13 residues. Germline loops: CDR1 SQVTM, CDR2 ANQGSEA. The V segment lost 6 bases and the J segment 6 bases; nucleotides outside the gene matches: 5. The CDR3 here is CSVTGQGYEKLFF. The CDR3, as DNA: TGCAGCGTGACGGGACAGGGCTATGAAAAACTGTTTTTT.

The sample holds a few counts of this clone. The chain joins TRBV9 to TRBJ1-1, with a tentative D call TRBD1 (5 bases). The CDR3 consists of 14 residues. V was clipped by 3 bases and J by 5 bases, with 14 bases between them. The V gene's germline CDR1 is SGDLS and CDR2 YYNGEE. The CDR3 protein is CASSAWPGGTEAFF. DNA for the CDR3: TGTGCCAGCAGCGCATGGCCCGGGGGAACTGAAGCTTTCTTT.

This clone was counted between two and nine times. This chain joins TRBV25-1 and TRBJ1-5, with TRBD1 matching 7 bases. This CDR3 is built from 13 residues. Germline CDR1 is MGHDK and CDR2 is SYGVNS. Germline trimming cut 6 bases from V and 8 bases from J; bases unmatched to any gene: 7. The CDR3 region is CASSRTGQEPQHF. The CDR3 coding sequence is TGTGCCAGCAGCAGGACAGGTCAGGAGCCCCAGCATTTT.

V is TRBV25-1 and J is TRBJ2-2; D perhaps matches TRBD2 (6 bases). V gave up 4 bases and J gave up 6 bases, with 18 bases separating them. The germline V gene has CDR1 MGHDK and CDR2 SYGVNS. The CDR3 covers 16 residues. In DNA form, the CDR3 reads TGTGCCAGCAGTGTGCCTGGAGGCGGGAAATCCGGGGAGCTGTTTTTT. This translates into CASSVPGGGKSGELFF.

The chain employs TRBV19 and TRBJ2-5, with TRBD2 matching 8 bases. V gave up 11 bases and J gave up 4 bases; unmatched junction bases: 12. The V gene's germline CDR1 is LNHDA and CDR2 SQIVND (reference sequence). The length of the CDR3 is 14 residues. DNA for the CDR3: TGTGCCGTAAAACCGGGAGGGATCGGAGAGACCCAGTACTTC. Its protein product is CAVKPGGIGETQYF.